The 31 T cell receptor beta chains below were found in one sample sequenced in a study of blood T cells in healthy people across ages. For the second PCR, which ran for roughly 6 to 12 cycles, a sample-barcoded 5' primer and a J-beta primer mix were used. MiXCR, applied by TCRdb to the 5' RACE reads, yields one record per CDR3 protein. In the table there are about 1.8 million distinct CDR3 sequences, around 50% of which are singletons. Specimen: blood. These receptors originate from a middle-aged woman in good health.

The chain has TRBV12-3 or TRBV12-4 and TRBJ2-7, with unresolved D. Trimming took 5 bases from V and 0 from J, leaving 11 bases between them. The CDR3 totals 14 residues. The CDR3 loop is CASSPARASYEQYF. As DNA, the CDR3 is TGTGCCAGCAGTCCGGCTCGAGCCTCCTACGAGCAGTACTTC.

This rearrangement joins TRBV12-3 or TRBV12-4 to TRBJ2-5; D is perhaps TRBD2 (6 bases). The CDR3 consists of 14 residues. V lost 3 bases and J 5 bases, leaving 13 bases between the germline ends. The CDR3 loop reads CASSFGRAGETQYF. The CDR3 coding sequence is TGTGCCAGCAGTTTTGGCAGGGCGGGGGAGACCCAGTACTTC.

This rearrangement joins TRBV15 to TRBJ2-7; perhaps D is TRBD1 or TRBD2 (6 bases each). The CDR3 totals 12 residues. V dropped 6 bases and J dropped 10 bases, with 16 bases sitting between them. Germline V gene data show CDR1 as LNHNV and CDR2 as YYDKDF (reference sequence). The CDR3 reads CATRSRGARQYF. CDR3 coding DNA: TGTGCCACCAGATCGAGGGGGGCGCGTCAGTACTTC.

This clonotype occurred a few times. The CDR3 nucleotides read TGCAGTGCTAGTGCGGGGTTAGATACGCAGTATTTT. Translating it yields CSASAGLDTQYF. This chain uses TRBV20-1 with TRBJ2-3; D may be TRBD2 (6 bases). Germline V lookup: CDR1 DFQATT, CDR2 SNEGSKA (reference sequence). The CDR3 loop spans 12 amino acids. V lost 3 bases, J lost 5 bases, and 9 bases lay in between.

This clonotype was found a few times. The CDR3 bases are TGTGCCAGCAGCTTAGGGCTAGCGGGGTCTAGCACAGATACGCAGTATTTT. Protein: CASSLGLAGSSTDTQYF. The rearrangement links TRBV7-2 to TRBJ2-3, with 9 bases that match TRBD2. Trimming took 1 base from V and 0 from J; bases not matched to a gene: 5. Looked up from germline, CDR1 is SGHTA and CDR2 is FQGNSA. CDR3 length: 17 residues.

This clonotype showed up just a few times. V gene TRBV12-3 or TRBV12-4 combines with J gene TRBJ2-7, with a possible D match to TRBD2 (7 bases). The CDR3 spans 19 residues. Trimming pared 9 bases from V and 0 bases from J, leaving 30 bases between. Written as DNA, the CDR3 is TGTGCCAGTAAACGGACGGGGGGCACTACCTCTCCTTTCTCCTACGAGCAGTACTTC. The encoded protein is CASKRTGGTTSPFSYEQYF.

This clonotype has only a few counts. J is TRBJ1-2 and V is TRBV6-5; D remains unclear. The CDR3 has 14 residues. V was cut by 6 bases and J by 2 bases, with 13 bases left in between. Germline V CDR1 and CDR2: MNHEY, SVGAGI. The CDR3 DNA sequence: TGTGCCAGCAGCCCCCTCGTAGGCAACTATGGCTACACCTTC. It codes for CASSPLVGNYGYTF.

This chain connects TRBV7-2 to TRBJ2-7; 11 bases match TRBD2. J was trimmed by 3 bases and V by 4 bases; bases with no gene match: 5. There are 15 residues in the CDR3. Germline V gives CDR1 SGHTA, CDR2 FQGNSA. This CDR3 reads CASSYDTSGGYEQYF. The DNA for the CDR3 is TGTGCCAGCAGCTATGACACTAGCGGGGGCTACGAGCAGTACTTC.

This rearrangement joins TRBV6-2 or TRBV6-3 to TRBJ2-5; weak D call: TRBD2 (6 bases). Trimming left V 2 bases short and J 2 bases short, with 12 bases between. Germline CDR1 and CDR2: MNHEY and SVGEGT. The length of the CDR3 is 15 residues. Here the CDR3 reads CASSYKVGGQETQYF. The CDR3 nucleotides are TGTGCCAGCAGTTACAAAGTCGGGGGACAAGAGACCCAGTACTTC.

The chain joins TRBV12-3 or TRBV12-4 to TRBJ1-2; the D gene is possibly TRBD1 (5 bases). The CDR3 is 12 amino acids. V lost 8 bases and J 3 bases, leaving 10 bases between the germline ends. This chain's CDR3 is CASFGGDYGYTF. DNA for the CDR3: TGTGCCAGCTTCGGGGGAGACTATGGCTACACCTTC.

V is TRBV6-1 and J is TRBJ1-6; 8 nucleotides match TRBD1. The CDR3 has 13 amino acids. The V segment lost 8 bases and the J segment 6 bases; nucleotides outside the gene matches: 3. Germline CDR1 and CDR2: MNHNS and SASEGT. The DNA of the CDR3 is TGTGCCAGCGCGGACAGGGCTAATTCACCCCTCCACTTT. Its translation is CASADRANSPLHF.

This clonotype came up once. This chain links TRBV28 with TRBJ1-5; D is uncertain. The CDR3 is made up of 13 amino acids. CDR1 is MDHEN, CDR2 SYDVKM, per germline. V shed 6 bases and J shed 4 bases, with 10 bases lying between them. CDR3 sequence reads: CASSQGWNQPQHF. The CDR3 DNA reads TGTGCCAGCAGCCAAGGGTGGAATCAGCCCCAGCATTTT. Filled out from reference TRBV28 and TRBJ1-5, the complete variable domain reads DVKVTQSSRYLVKRTGEKVFLECVQDMDHENMFWYRQDPGLGLRLIYFSYDVKMKEKGDIPEGYSVSREKKERFSLILESASTNQTSMYLCASSQGWNQPQHFGDGTRLSIL.

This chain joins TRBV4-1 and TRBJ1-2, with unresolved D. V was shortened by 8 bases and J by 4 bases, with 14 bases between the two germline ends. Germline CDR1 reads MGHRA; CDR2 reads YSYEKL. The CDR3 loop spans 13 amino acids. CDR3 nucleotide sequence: TGCGCCAGCGGCCCAGAGGGTTTCTATGGCTACACCTTC. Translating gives CASGPEGFYGYTF.

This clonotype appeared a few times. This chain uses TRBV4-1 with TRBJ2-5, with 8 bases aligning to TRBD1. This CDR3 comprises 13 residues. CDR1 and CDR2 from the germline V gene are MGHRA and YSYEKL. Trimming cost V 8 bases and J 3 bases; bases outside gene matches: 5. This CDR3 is CASLDRVKETQYF. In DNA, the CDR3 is TGCGCCAGCTTGGACAGGGTGAAAGAGACCCAGTACTTC.

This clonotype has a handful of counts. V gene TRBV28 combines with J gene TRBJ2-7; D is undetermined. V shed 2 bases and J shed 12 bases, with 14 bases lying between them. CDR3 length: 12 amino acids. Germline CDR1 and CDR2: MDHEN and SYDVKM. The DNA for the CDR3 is TGTGCCAGCAGTTTACCCCGAGGTTTCATGTACTTC. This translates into CASSLPRGFMYF.

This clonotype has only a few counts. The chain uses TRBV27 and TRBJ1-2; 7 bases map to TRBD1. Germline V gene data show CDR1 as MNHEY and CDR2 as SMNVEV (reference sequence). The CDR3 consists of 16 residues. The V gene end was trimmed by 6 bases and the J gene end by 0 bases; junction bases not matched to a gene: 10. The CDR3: CASRPGYRGTNYGYTF. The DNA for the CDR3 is TGTGCCAGCAGACCTGGGTACAGGGGAACTAACTATGGCTACACCTTC.

The chain's CDR3 is CASSPTRLAGGRDEQFF. Here the CDR3 DNA reads TGTGCCAGCAGCCCAACCCGACTAGCGGGGGGCCGCGATGAGCAGTTCTTC. The V and J genes are TRBV7-6 and TRBJ2-1, with 13 bases lining up with TRBD2. Germline V gene sequence: CDR1 SGHVS, CDR2 FNYEAQ. V gave up 5 bases and J gave up 8 bases; unmatched junction bases: 12. The length of the CDR3 is 17 residues.

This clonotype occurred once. Here the CDR3 DNA reads TGTGCCAGCAGGTCCGGTCTGGCGGGGGGAACAGATACGCAGTATTTT. Translating gives CASRSGLAGGTDTQYF. The chain is built from TRBV7-8 and TRBJ2-3; 8 positions match TRBD2. The CDR3 has 16 residues. Per germline, CDR1 SGHVS and CDR2 FQNEAQ. Germline trimming cut 6 bases from V and 3 bases from J; bases unmatched to any gene: 11. The full variable domain, with the rest looked up from reference TRBV7-8 and TRBJ2-3, is GAGVSQSPRYKVAKRGQDVALRCDPISGHVSLFWYQQALGQGPEFLTYFQNEAQLDKSGLPSDRFFAERPEGSVSTLKIQRTQQEDSAVYLCASRSGLAGGTDTQYFGPGTRLTVL.

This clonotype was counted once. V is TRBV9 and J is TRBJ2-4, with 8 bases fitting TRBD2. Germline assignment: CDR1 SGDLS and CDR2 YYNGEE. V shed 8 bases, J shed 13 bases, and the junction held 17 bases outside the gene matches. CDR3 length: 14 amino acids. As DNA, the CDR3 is TGTGCCAGTTCGCCCGGGGGGGGGGCCCATGAGCAGTACTTC. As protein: CASSPGGGAHEQYF. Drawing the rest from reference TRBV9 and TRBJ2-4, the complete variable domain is DSGVTQTPKHLITATGQRVTLRCSPRSGDLSVYWYQQSLDQGLQFLIQYYNGEERAKGNILERFSAQQFPDLHSELNLSSLELGDSALYFCASSPGGGAHEQYFGAGTRLSVL.

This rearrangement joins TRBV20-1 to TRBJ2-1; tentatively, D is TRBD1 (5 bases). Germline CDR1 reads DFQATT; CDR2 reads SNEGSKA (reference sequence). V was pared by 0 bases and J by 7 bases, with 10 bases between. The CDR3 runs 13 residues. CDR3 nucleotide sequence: TGCAGTGCTAGAGATGTTAGGGGAAATGAGCAGTTCTTC. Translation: CSARDVRGNEQFF.

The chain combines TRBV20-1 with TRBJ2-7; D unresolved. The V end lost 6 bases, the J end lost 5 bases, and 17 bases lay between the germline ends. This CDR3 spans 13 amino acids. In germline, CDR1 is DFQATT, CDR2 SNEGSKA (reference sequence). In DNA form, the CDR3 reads TGCAGTGCCCCCCGGTATTCAAACCACGAGCAGTACTTC. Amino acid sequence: CSAPRYSNHEQYF.

CDR3 loop: CASSDEGPSVNEQFF. CDR3 nucleotides: TGTGCCAGCAGTGATGAGGGGCCTTCGGTCAATGAGCAGTTCTTC. The V and J genes are TRBV2 and TRBJ2-1; the D call may be TRBD1 or TRBD2 (5 bases each). Germline V gene sequence: CDR1 SNHLY, CDR2 FYNNEI. Trimming left V 3 bases short and J 6 bases short, with 15 bases between. This CDR3 has 15 amino acids.

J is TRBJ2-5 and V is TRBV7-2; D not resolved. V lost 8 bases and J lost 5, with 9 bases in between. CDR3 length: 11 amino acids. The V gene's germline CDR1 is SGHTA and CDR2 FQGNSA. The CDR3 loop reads CASSPFETQYF. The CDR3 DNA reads TGTGCCAGCTCACCATTCGAGACCCAGTACTTC.

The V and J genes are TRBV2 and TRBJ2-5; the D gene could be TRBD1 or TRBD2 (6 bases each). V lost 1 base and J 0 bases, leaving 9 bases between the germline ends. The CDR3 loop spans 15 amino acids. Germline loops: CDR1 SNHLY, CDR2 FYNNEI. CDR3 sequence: CASSEVGGYQETQYF. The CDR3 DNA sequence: TGTGCCAGCAGTGAAGTGGGGGGCTACCAAGAGACCCAGTACTTC.

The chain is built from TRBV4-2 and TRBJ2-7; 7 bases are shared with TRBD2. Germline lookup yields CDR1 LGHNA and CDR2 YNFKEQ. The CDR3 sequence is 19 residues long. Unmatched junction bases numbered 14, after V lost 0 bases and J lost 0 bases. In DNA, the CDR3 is TGTGCCAGCAGCCAAGATACAGCGTCTCGGGGGGTAAACTCCTACGAGCAGTACTTC. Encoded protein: CASSQDTASRGVNSYEQYF.

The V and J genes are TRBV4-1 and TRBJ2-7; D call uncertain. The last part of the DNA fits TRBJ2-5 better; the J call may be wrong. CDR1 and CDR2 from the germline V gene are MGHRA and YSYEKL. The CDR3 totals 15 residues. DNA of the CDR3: TGCGCCAGCAGCCAAGATTCGGCACTCCAAGAGACCCAGTACTTC. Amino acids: CASSQDSALQETQYF.

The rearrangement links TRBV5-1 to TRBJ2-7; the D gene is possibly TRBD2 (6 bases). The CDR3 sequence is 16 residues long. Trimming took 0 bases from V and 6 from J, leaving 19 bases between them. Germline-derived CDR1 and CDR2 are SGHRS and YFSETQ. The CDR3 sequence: CASSLGSLGGFAEQYF. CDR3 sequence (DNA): TGCGCCAGCAGCTTGGGCTCCCTGGGAGGATTCGCCGAGCAGTACTTC.

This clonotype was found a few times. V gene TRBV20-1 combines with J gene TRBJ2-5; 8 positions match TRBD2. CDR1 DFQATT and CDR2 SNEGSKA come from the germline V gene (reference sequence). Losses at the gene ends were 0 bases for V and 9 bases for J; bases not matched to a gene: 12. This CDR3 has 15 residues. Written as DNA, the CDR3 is TGCAGTGCTAGAGACAGTAGCGGGGCCTCAGGGGCCCAGTACTTC. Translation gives CSARDSSGASGAQYF.

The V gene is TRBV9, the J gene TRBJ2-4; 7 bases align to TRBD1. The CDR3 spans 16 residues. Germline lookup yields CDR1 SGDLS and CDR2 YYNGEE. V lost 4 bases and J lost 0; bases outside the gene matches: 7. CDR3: CASSSNRGEAKNIQYF. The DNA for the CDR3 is TGTGCCAGCAGCTCAAACAGGGGAGAAGCCAAAAACATTCAGTACTTC.

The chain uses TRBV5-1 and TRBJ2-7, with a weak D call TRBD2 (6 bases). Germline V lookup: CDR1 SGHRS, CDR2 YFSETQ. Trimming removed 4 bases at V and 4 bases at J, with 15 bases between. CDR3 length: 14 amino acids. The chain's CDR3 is CASSALATEYEQYF. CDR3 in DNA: TGCGCCAGCAGCGCCCTAGCGACGGAATACGAGCAGTACTTC.

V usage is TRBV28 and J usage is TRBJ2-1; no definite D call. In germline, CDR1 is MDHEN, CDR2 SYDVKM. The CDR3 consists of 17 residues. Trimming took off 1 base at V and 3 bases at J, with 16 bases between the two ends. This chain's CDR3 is CASSLFEQASIYNEQFF. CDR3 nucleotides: TGTGCCAGCAGTTTATTCGAGCAAGCCTCAATCTACAATGAGCAGTTCTTC.